Reported below is one T cell receptor beta chain. Its matching antigen is unknown. The repertoire was sequenced with immunoSEQ multiplex PCR; TCRdb's copy has only in-frame clones and lacks some. The sample has approximately 24,000 clones; more than 65% are singletons. The data originate from a study of PD-1 blockade in classical Hodgkin lymphoma. Overall study: Patients were treated with nivolumab at 3 mg/kg, and this was given intravenously every 2 weeks.

V was pared by 5 bases and J by 0 bases, with 11 bases between. Germline CDR1 and CDR2: GTSNPN and SVGIG (reference sequence). CDR3 length: 13 residues. Study results and limitations: CD4+ TCR diversity, unlike CD8+, climbed significantly by C4D1. Patients who initiated nivolumab within 1 year of ASCT were excluded.

Time point reported: cycle 4 day 1 (C4D1), after about 6 weeks of nivolumab. All patients relapsed after autologous stem cell transplantation, and brentuximab vedotin exposure varied. Relapsed/refractory classical Hodgkin lymphoma patients had complete, partial or progressive responses. The chain recombines TRBV30 with TRBJ2-7; D is unclear. This TCR was recovered from a human donor with classical Hodgkin lymphoma. The source was peripheral blood mononuclear cells (PBMCs), collected before the fourth cycle of nivolumab. The CDR3 bases are TGTGCCTGGGGACGGATGTTCTCCTACGAGCAGTACTTC. Its protein is CAWGRMFSYEQYF.